This record looks at one T cell receptor (beta chain) sequence and its context. This sample is part of a study of blood T cells in healthy people across ages. This CDR3 has 15 residues. V was clipped by 5 bases and J by 0 bases, with 8 bases between them. Germline CDR1 ENHRY, CDR2 SYGVKD. Combining a sample-barcoded 5' primer with a J-beta primer mix, a second PCR ran for roughly 6 to 12 cycles. TCRdb itself ran the 5' RACE reads through MiXCR, one entry per CDR3 protein. The table shows approximately 900,000 distinct CDR3 sequences, with around 46% occurring only once. This chain joins TRBV10-3 and TRBJ2-6, with unresolved D. The sequence derives from a man aged 25-45 years in good health. The sequenced sample was blood. In DNA, the CDR3 is TGTGCCATCAGTTCACTTGGCTCTGGGGCCAACGTCCTGACTTTC. As protein: CAISSLGSGANVLTF.